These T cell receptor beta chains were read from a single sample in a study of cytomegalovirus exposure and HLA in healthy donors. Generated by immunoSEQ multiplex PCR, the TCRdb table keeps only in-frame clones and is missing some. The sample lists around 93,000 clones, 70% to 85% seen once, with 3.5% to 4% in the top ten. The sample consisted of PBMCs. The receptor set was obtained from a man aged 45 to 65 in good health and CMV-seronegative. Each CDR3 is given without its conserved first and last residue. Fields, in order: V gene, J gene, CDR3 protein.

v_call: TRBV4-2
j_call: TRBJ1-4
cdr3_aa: ASSQEGGLGGRGEKLF

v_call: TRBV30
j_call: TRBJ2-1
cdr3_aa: AWSVTSGSYNEQF

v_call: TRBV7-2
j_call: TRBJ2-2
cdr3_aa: ASSLGQVITGELF

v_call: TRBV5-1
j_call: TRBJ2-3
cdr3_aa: ASSVGTAPSTDTQY

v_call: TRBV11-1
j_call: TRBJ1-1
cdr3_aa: ASSLDSMNTEAF

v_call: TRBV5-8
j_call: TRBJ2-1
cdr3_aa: ASSLDGAGGYNEQF

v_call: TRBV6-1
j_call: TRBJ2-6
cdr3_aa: ASSEEAGGFSGANVLT

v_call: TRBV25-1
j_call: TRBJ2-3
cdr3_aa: ASSEQVADTQY

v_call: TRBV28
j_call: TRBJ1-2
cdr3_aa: ASIGTDYGYT

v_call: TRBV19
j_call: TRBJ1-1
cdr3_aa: ASCGDSMNTEAF

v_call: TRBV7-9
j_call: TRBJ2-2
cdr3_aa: ASSPLAGGPGTGELF

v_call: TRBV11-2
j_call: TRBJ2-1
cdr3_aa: ASSLDLGTPYNEQF

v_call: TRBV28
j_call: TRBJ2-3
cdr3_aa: ASSFLAGVRGGDTQY

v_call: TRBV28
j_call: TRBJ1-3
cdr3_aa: ASSLYSSGNTIY

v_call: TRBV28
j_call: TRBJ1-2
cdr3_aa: ASRPGGDVNGYT

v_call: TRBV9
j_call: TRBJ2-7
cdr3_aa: ASSVDRDPDEQY

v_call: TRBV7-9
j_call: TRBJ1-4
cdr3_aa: ASSLQVGRDEKLF

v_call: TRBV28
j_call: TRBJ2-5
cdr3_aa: ASSRTSGTQETQY

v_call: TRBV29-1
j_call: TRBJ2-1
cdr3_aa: SVEVGSVFYNEQF

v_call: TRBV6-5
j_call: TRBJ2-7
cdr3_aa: ASSVQWTTTYEQY

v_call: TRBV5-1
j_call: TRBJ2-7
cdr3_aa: ASSPGQISYEQY

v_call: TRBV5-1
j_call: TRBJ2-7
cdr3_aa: ASSFQGEYEQY

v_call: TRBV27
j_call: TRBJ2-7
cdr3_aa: ASSPSVGTTSYEQY

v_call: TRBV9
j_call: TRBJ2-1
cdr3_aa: ASSPKKRINYNEQF

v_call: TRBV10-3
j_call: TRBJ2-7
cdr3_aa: AIRAHGTGDGEQY

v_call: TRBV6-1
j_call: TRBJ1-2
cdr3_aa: ASSEKTSFYGYT

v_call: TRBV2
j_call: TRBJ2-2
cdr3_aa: ASSERGYGELF

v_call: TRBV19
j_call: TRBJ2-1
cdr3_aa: ASSGGREGHGEQF

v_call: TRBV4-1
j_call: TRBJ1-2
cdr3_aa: ASSQDRPSGYGYT

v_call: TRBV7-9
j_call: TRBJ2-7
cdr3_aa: ASSWGQLYEQY

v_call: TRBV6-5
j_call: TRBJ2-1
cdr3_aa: ASSYSSSGGNNEQF